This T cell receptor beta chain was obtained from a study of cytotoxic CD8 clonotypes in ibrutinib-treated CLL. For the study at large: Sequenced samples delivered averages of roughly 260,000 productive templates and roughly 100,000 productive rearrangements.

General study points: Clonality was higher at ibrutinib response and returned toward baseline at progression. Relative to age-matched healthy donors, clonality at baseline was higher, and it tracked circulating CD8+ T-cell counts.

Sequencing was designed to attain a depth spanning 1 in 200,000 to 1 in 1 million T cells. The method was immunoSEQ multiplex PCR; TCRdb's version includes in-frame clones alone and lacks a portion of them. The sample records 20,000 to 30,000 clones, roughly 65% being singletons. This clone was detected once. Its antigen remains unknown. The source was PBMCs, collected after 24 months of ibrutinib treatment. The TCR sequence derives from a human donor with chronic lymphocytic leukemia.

CDR3 DNA: TGTGCCTGGAGTGTGGTCGGGGGCGGTGACATTCAGTACTTC. Its protein is CAWSVVGGGDIQYF. The genes are TRBV30 and TRBJ2-4; perhaps D is TRBD1 or TRBD2 (6 bases each). CDR1 is GTSNPN, CDR2 SVGIG, per germline (reference sequence). There are 14 residues in the CDR3. Trimming shortened V by 0 bases and J by 8 bases, and 14 bases separated the two germline ends.